The 9 T cell receptor beta chains presented below share a single source sample, sequenced in a study of blood T cell repertoires in COVID-19. Using immunoSEQ multiplex PCR, the repertoire was profiled, and TCRdb retains in-frame clones only, with some absent. Here the sample spans about 140,000 clones, roughly 85% being singletons. Source material: peripheral blood. All receptors derive from a man aged 50 or older with acute or convalescent COVID-19.

This chain connects TRBV5-6 to TRBJ1-4; TRBD1 matches at 7 bases. The CDR3 totals 14 residues. V shed 7 bases, J shed 2 bases, and the junction held 5 bases outside the gene matches. Germline V lookup: CDR1 SGHDT, CDR2 YYEEEE. CDR3 protein: CASRQTGTNEKLFF. CDR3 nucleotide sequence: TGTGCCAGCCGACAGACAGGGACTAATGAAAAACTGTTTTTT.

This CDR3 reads CATSGKAGSYNEQFF. As DNA, the CDR3 is TGTGCCACCAGTGGGAAGGCGGGCTCCTACAATGAGCAGTTCTTC. The chain employs TRBV24-1 and TRBJ2-1, with a weak D call TRBD2 (5 bases). V was trimmed by 5 bases and J by 0 bases, leaving 10 bases between them. CDR3 size: 15 residues. The germline V gene encodes CDR1 KGHDR and CDR2 SFDVKD.

The V gene is TRBV9, the J gene TRBJ1-6; D possibly corresponds to TRBD1 (5 bases). The CDR3 runs to 15 residues. Germline V gene data show CDR1 as SGDLS and CDR2 as YYNGEE. Trimming left V 4 bases short and J 7 bases short, with 15 bases between. CDR3 region: CASSLHGGSNSPLHF. In DNA form, the CDR3 reads TGTGCCAGCAGCCTCCACGGGGGAAGCAATTCACCCCTCCACTTT. Full variable domain (outside the CDR3, taken from reference TRBV9 and TRBJ1-6): DSGVTQTPKHLITATGQRVTLRCSPRSGDLSVYWYQQSLDQGLQFLIQYYNGEERAKGNILERFSAQQFPDLHSELNLSSLELGDSALYFCASSLHGGSNSPLHFGNGTRLTVT.

The chain uses TRBV24-1 and TRBJ1-5; weak D call: TRBD1 (5 bases). Germline CDR1 KGHDR, CDR2 SFDVKD. The CDR3 extends over 15 amino acids. Trimming removed 5 bases at V and 4 bases at J, with 14 bases between. The CDR3 spells CATSAGQGGNQPQHF. Here the CDR3 DNA reads TGTGCCACCAGTGCGGGCCAGGGAGGAAATCAGCCCCAGCATTTT.

The V and J genes are TRBV20-1 and TRBJ2-7, with 7 bases aligning to TRBD2. This CDR3 comprises 11 residues. The ends lost 2 bases at V and 9 bases at J; junction bases unmatched: 4. CDR1 is DFQATT and CDR2 is SNEGSKA in the germline V gene (reference sequence). The CDR3 reads CSARSGERQYF. DNA for the CDR3: TGCAGTGCTAGAAGCGGGGAACGGCAGTACTTC.

V is TRBV24-1 and J is TRBJ2-5; TRBD1 agrees at 10 bases. The CDR3 runs 15 residues. J lost 4 bases, V lost 1 base, and 2 bases had no gene match. Germline CDR1 reads KGHDR; CDR2 reads SFDVKD. CDR3 sequence: CATSDFGTGVETQYF. As DNA, the CDR3 is TGTGCCACCAGTGATTTCGGGACAGGGGTAGAGACCCAGTACTTC.

The chain joins TRBV7-8 to TRBJ2-7; TRBD2 agrees at 8 bases. The CDR3 runs to 15 residues. CDR1 and CDR2 (germline): SGHVS, FQNEAQ. J lost 5 bases, V lost 0 bases, and 6 bases had no gene match. In DNA form, the CDR3 reads TGTGCCAGCAGCTTAGCTCCCCGGGGGGGTAACGAGCAGTACTTC. This gives the protein CASSLAPRGGNEQYF.

The chain joins TRBV7-6 to TRBJ2-1; D is possibly TRBD1 (6 bases). V was trimmed by 0 bases and J by 7 bases, leaving 13 bases between them. Germline V gives CDR1 SGHVS, CDR2 FNYEAQ. The CDR3 consists of 15 residues. CDR3 sequence (DNA): TGTGCCAGCAGCTTAGCTGGGGGCTTACGGAATGAGCAGTTCTTC. This sequence encodes CASSLAGGLRNEQFF.

The chain has TRBV2 and TRBJ1-2; D may be TRBD1 (5 bases). V dropped 0 bases and J dropped 5 bases, with 16 bases sitting between them. Germline CDR1 is SNHLY and CDR2 is FYNNEI. This CDR3 is 16 amino acids long. The CDR3 loop is CASSEAGAREGYGYTF. For the CDR3, the DNA is TGTGCCAGCAGTGAAGCTGGGGCCAGGGAAGGTTATGGCTACACCTTC.